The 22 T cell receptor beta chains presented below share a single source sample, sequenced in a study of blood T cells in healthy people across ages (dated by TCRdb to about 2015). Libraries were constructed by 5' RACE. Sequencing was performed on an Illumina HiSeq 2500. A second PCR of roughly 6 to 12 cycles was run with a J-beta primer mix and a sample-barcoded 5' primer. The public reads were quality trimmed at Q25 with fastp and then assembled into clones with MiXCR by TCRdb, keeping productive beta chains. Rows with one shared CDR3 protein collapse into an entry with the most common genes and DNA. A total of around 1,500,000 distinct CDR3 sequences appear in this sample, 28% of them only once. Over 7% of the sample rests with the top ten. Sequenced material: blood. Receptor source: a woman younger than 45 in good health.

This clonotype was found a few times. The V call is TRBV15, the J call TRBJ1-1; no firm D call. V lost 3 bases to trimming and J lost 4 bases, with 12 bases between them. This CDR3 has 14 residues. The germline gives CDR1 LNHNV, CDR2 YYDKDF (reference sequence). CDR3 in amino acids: CATSSQAQLTEAFF. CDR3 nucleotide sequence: TGTGCCACCAGCAGTCAAGCACAGCTCACTGAAGCTTTCTTT.

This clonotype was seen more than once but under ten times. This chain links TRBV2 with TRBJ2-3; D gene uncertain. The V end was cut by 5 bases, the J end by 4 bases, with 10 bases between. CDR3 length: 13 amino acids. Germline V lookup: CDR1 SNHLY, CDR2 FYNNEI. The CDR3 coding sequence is TGTGCCAGCAGTCTATTTAACTCAGATACGCAGTATTTT. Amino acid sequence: CASSLFNSDTQYF.

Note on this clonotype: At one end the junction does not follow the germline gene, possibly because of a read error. CDR3 nucleotide sequence: TGCGCCGGCAGCGTGAACCGGGACAGGGGATATGGCTACACCTTC. It translates to CAGSVNRDRGYGYTF. This chain links TRBV5-1 with TRBJ1-2; 10 bases agree with TRBD1. This CDR3 contains 15 residues. The germline V gene has CDR1 SGHRS and CDR2 YFSETQ.

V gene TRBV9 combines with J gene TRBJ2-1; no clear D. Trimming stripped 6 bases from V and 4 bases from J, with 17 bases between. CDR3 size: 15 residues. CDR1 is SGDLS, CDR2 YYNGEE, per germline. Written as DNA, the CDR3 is TGTGCCAGCACCCCTATGGAAGGGCGGTACAATGAGCAGTTCTTC. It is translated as CASTPMEGRYNEQFF.

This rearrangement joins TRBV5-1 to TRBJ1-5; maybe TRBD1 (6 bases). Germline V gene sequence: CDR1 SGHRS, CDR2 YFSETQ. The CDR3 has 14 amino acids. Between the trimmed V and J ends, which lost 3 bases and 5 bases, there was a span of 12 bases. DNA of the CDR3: TGCGCCAGCAGCTGGGCCGGGGGCGATCAGCCCCAGCATTTT. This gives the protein CASSWAGGDQPQHF.

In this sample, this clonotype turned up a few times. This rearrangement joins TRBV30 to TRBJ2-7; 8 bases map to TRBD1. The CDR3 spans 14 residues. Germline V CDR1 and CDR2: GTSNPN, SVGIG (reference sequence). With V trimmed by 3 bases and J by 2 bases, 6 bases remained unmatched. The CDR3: CAWRAGTGPYEQYF. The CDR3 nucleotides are TGTGCCTGGAGAGCCGGGACAGGACCCTACGAGCAGTACTTC.

The chain's CDR3 is CASTTTGTGTSGANVLTF. The DNA of the CDR3 is TGTGCCAGCACAACAACGGGGACAGGGACCTCTGGGGCCAACGTCCTGACTTTC. The genes are TRBV27 and TRBJ2-6; 9 positions match TRBD1. Germline V gene data show CDR1 as MNHEY and CDR2 as SMNVEV (reference sequence). V was clipped by 7 bases and J by 0 bases; unmatched bases: 10. The CDR3 loop spans 18 amino acids.

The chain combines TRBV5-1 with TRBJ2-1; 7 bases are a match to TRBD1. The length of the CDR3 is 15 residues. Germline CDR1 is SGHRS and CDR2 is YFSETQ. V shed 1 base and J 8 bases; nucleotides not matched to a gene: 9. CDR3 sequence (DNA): TGCGCCAGCAGCTTGCAGGGGGAGTATTGCGATGAGCAGTTCTTC. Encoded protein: CASSLQGEYCDEQFF.

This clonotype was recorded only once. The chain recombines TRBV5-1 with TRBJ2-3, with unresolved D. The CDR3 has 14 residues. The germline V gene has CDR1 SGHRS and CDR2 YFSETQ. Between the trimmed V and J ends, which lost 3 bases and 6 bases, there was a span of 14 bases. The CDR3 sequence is CASSWAESSDTQYF. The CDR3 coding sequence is TGCGCCAGCAGCTGGGCGGAGTCTTCCGATACGCAGTATTTT.

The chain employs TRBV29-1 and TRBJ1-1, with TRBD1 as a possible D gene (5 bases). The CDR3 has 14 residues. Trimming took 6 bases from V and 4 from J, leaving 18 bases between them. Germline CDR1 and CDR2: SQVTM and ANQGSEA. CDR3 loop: CSVHIGAGGTEAFF. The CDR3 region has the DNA TGCAGCGTACACATAGGGGCGGGGGGCACTGAAGCTTTCTTT.

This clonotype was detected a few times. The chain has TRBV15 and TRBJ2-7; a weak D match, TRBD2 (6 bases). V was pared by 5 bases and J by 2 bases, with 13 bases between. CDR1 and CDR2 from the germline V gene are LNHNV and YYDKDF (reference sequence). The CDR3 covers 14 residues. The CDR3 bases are TGTGCCACCAGCCCTCGGGGGACGACCTACGAGCAGTACTTC. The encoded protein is CATSPRGTTYEQYF.

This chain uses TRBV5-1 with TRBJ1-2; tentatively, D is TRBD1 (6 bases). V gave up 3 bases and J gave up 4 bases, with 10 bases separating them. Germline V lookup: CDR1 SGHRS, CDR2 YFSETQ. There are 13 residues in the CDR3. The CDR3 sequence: CASSWEDSYGYTF. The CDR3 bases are TGCGCCAGCAGCTGGGAGGACAGCTATGGCTACACCTTC. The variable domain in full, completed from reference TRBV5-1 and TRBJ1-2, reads KAGVTQTPRYLIKTRGQQVTLSCSPISGHRSVSWYQQTPGQGLQFLFEYFSETQRNKGNFPGRFSGRQFSNSRSEMNVSTLELGDSALYLCASSWEDSYGYTFGSGTRLTVV.

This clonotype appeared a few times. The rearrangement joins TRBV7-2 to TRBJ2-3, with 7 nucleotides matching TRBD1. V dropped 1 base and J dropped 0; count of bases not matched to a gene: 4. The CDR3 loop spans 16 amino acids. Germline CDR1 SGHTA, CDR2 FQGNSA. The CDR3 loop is CASSLVGTASTDTQYF. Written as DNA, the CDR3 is TGTGCCAGCAGCTTAGTAGGGACAGCTAGCACAGATACGCAGTATTTT.

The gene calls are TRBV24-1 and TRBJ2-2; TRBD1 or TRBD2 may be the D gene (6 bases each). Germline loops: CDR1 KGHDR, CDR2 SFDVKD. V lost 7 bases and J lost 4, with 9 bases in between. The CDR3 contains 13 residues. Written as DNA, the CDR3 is TGTGCCACCAGGAGGGGGGTCACCGGGGAGCTGTTTTTT. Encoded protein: CATRRGVTGELFF.

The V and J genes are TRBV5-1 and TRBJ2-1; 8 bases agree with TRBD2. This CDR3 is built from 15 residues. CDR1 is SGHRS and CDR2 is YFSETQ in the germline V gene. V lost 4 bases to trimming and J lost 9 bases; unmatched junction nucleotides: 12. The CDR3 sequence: CASSQLAVFGGEQFF. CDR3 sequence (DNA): TGCGCCAGCAGCCAACTAGCGGTCTTCGGTGGTGAGCAGTTCTTC.

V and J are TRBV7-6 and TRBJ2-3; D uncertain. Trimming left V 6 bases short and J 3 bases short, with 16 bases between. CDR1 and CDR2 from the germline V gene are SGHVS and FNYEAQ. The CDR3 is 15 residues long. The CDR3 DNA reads TGTGCCAGCAGGCTACAGAATATCCGGACAGATACGCAGTATTTT. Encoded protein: CASRLQNIRTDTQYF.

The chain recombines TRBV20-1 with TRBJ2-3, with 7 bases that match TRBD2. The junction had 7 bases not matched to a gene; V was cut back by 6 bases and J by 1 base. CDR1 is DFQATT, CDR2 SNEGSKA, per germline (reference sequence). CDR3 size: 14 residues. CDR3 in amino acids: CSAPPTSRTDTQYF. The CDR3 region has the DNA TGCAGTGCACCTCCGACTAGCCGCACAGATACGCAGTATTTT.

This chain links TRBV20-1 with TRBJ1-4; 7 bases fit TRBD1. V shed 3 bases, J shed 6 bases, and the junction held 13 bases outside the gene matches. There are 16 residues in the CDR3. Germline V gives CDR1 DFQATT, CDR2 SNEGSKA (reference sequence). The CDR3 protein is CSASFRQGYADEKLFF. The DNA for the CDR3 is TGCAGTGCTAGTTTTCGACAGGGCTACGCGGATGAAAAACTGTTTTTT.

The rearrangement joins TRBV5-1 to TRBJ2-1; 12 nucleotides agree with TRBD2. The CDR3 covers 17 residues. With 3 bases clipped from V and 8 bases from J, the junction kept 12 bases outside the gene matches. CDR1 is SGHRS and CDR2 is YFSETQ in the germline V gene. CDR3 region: CASSSAGRTSGVDEQFF. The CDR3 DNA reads TGCGCCAGCAGCTCCGCTGGAAGGACTAGCGGGGTAGATGAGCAGTTCTTC.

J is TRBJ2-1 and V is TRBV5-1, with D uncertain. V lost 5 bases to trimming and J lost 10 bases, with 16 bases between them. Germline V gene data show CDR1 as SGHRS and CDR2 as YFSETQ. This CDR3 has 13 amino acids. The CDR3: CASRGESLGEQFF. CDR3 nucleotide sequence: TGCGCCAGCAGAGGAGAATCCCTCGGGGAGCAGTTCTTC. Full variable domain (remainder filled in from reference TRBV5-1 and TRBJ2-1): KAGVTQTPRYLIKTRGQQVTLSCSPISGHRSVSWYQQTPGQGLQFLFEYFSETQRNKGNFPGRFSGRQFSNSRSEMNVSTLELGDSALYLCASRGESLGEQFFGPGTRLTVL.

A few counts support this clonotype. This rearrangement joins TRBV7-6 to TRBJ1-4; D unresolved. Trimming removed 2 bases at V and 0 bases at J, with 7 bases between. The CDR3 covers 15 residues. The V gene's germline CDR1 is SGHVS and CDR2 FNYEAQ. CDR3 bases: TGTGCCAGCAGCTTATGGGGATCAACTAATGAAAAACTGTTTTTT. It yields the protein CASSLWGSTNEKLFF.

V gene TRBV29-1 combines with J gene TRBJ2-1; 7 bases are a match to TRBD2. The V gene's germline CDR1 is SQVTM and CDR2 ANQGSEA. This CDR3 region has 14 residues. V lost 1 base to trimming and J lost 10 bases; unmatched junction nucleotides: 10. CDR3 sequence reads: CSVEAGREADEQFF. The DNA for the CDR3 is TGCAGCGTTGAAGCCGGCCGGGAGGCTGACGAGCAGTTCTTC.